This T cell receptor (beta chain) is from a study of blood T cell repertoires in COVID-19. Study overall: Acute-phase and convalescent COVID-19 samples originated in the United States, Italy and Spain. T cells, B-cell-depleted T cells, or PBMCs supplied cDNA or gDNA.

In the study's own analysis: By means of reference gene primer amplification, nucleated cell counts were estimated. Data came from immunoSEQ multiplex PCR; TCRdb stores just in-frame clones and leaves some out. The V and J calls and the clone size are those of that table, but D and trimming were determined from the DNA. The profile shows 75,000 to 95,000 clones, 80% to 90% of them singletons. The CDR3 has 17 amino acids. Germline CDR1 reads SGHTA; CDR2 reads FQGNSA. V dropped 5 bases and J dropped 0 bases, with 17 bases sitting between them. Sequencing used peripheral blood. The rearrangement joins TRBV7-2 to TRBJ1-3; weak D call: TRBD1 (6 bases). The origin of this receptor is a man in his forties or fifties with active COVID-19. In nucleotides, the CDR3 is TGTGCCAGCAGCGTCCGGGACACCTTACTCTCTGGAAACACCATATATTTT. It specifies CASSVRDTLLSGNTIYF.